A selection of T cell receptor beta chains follows, all from one sample in a study of T cells in Graves' hyperthyroidism and ophthalmopathy. TCRdb recomputed calls from the multiplex PCR reads with MiXCR, one row per CDR3 protein. The profile covers under 550,000 distinct CDR3 sequences, with roughly an eighth appearing a single time and 5.3% taken by the ten largest. Specimen: blood. These receptors all come from a woman between 18 and 29 years old with Graves' hyperthyroidism. Both conserved end residues are part of each CDR3. The order of the fields is CDR3 protein, V gene, J gene.

CDR3 protein: CASSLVSPGIWNTGELFF
V gene: TRBV5-1
J gene: TRBJ2-2

CDR3 protein: CASSVTGETQYF
V gene: TRBV9
J gene: TRBJ2-5

CDR3 protein: CASSQPPTGSTDTQYF
V gene: TRBV19
J gene: TRBJ2-3

CDR3 protein: CASSYSTSGSSGELFF
V gene: TRBV6-2/TRBV6-3
J gene: TRBJ2-2

CDR3 protein: CASRYSRQLNTEAFF
V gene: TRBV19
J gene: TRBJ1-1

CDR3 protein: CAISELGEQFF
V gene: TRBV10-3
J gene: TRBJ2-1

CDR3 protein: CAWSFTELAKNIQYF
V gene: TRBV30
J gene: TRBJ2-4

CDR3 protein: CASSEMGGDSGANVLTF
V gene: TRBV6-1
J gene: TRBJ2-6

CDR3 protein: CASSQDLWDSTDTQYF
V gene: TRBV4-3
J gene: TRBJ2-3

CDR3 protein: CASTSGYGYTF
V gene: TRBV6-1
J gene: TRBJ1-2

CDR3 protein: CASSLVGSSLSYEQYF
V gene: TRBV7-2
J gene: TRBJ2-7

CDR3 protein: CASRRTPGTRGNQPQHF
V gene: TRBV6-1
J gene: TRBJ1-5

CDR3 protein: CASSASYLVPGQGDGYTF
V gene: TRBV9
J gene: TRBJ1-2

CDR3 protein: CASSLLPAGMGANVLTF
V gene: TRBV6-1
J gene: TRBJ2-6

CDR3 protein: CSARVGGINEKLFF
V gene: TRBV20-1
J gene: TRBJ1-4

CDR3 protein: CASSLDSSYEQYF
V gene: TRBV28
J gene: TRBJ2-7

CDR3 protein: CASSLEVQRSSYEQYF
V gene: TRBV7-2
J gene: TRBJ2-7

CDR3 protein: CASSLVQAPYEQYF
V gene: TRBV7-9
J gene: TRBJ2-7

CDR3 protein: CASSPGTSPPEQFF
V gene: TRBV5-1
J gene: TRBJ2-1

CDR3 protein: CASRATGTGLETQYF
V gene: TRBV2
J gene: TRBJ2-5

CDR3 protein: CSAREGPGNTIYF
V gene: TRBV20-1
J gene: TRBJ1-3

CDR3 protein: CSAGTDQETQYF
V gene: TRBV20-1
J gene: TRBJ2-5

CDR3 protein: CASSLPGRGGQYF
V gene: TRBV28
J gene: TRBJ2-7

CDR3 protein: CASSLVTGANSPLHF
V gene: TRBV5-1
J gene: TRBJ1-6

CDR3 protein: CASSSGQGAKQYF
V gene: TRBV28
J gene: TRBJ2-7

CDR3 protein: CASSMTRTNQPQHF
V gene: TRBV6-1
J gene: TRBJ1-5

CDR3 protein: CASSLRRGGETQYF
V gene: TRBV6-2/TRBV6-3
J gene: TRBJ2-5

CDR3 protein: CSASLAFGYEQYF
V gene: TRBV20-1
J gene: TRBJ2-7

CDR3 protein: CASSPSPSGRETQYF
V gene: TRBV13
J gene: TRBJ2-5

CDR3 protein: CASSPGTSGDNEQFF
V gene: TRBV6-1
J gene: TRBJ2-1

CDR3 protein: CASSQEVDSEAFF
V gene: TRBV7-3
J gene: TRBJ1-1

CDR3 protein: CASSETVGGTGGEKLFF
V gene: TRBV6-1
J gene: TRBJ1-4

CDR3 protein: CATSATPGTENEKLFF
V gene: TRBV24-1
J gene: TRBJ1-4

CDR3 protein: CASSRAGGPLNEQFF
V gene: TRBV18
J gene: TRBJ2-1

CDR3 protein: CASSSLAGGIDEQFF
V gene: TRBV2
J gene: TRBJ2-1

CDR3 protein: CSASFPRISPYEQYF
V gene: TRBV20-1
J gene: TRBJ2-7

CDR3 protein: CASSLGGSPYEQYF
V gene: TRBV11-2
J gene: TRBJ2-7

CDR3 protein: CASSYGRPTTDTQYF
V gene: TRBV6-5
J gene: TRBJ2-3

CDR3 protein: CASSSPRTGGLTTRQTLPLHF
V gene: TRBV27
J gene: TRBJ1-6

CDR3 protein: CASSQRIDTEAFF
V gene: TRBV4-3
J gene: TRBJ1-1

CDR3 protein: CASSLVRDRVGSAVYEQYF
V gene: TRBV7-2
J gene: TRBJ2-7

CDR3 protein: CASSLRPIEKLFF
V gene: TRBV11-2
J gene: TRBJ1-4

CDR3 protein: CASSQPGRYGYTF
V gene: TRBV14
J gene: TRBJ1-2

CDR3 protein: CASSAGQAYNEQFF
V gene: TRBV9
J gene: TRBJ2-1

CDR3 protein: CASSTPGRRAGTDTQYF
V gene: TRBV28
J gene: TRBJ2-3

CDR3 protein: CSVESLAPSTDTQYF
V gene: TRBV29-1
J gene: TRBJ2-3

CDR3 protein: CASSDSVYSNQPQHF
V gene: TRBV7-9
J gene: TRBJ1-5

CDR3 protein: CASSLDVRAGGYTF
V gene: TRBV7-9
J gene: TRBJ1-2

CDR3 protein: CASSLTSSIHYEQYF
V gene: TRBV7-3
J gene: TRBJ2-7

CDR3 protein: CASSSAGSGRANEQFF
V gene: TRBV28
J gene: TRBJ2-1

CDR3 protein: CASSENSGRTEAFF
V gene: TRBV10-2
J gene: TRBJ1-1

CDR3 protein: CATLKGGGYEQYF
V gene: TRBV6-2/TRBV6-3
J gene: TRBJ2-7

CDR3 protein: CSAFPASRDTQYF
V gene: TRBV20-1
J gene: TRBJ2-3

CDR3 protein: CASSNDRGLWNTIYF
V gene: TRBV6-1
J gene: TRBJ1-3